This TCR beta chain was retrieved from a study of cytomegalovirus exposure and HLA in healthy donors. Overall study results and limits: Within an earlier analysis, most TCR beta V segments proved productive either about 90% or about 30% of the time. Reported results showed that the classifier diagnosed cytomegalovirus status with high specificity and sensitivity.

About this clone: Its matching antigen is unknown.

Primers included in the PCR were 60 Vbeta and 13 Jbeta primers. Sequenced by immunoSEQ multiplex PCR; TCRdb stores in-frame clones only, minus some. The repertoire consists of approximately 150,000 clones, with roughly 79% occurring once and the leading ten covering 7.4%. This CDR3 is 14 amino acids long. Trimming shortened V by 2 bases and J by 5 bases, and 13 bases separated the two germline ends. CDR1 is GTSNPN, CDR2 SVGIG, per germline (reference sequence). The TCR comes from a male donor in good health and CMV-seropositive. Sequenced input: PBMCs. The chain recombines TRBV30 with TRBJ2-4; no clear D. Here the CDR3 DNA reads TGTGCCTGGAGTCGAGAGTTTCCCGAAAACATTCAGTACTTC. Protein sequence: CAWSREFPENIQYF.